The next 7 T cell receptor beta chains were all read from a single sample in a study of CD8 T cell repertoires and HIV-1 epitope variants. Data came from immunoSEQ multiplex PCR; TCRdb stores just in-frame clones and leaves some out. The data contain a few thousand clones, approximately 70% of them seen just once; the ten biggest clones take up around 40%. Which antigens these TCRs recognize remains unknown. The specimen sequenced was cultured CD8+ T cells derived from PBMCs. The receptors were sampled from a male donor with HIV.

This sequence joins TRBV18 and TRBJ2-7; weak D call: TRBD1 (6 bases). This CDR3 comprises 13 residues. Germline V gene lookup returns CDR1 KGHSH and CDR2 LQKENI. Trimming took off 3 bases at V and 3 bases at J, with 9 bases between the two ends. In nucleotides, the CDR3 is TGTGCCAGCTCACCCCCGACAGGCTACGAGCAGTACTTC. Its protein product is CASSPPTGYEQYF.

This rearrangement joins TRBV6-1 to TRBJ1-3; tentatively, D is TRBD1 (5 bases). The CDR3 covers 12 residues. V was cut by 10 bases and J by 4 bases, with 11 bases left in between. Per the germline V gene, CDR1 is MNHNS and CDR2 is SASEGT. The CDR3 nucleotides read TGTGCCACCTCGACAGACGGAAACACCATATATTTT. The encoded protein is CATSTDGNTIYF.

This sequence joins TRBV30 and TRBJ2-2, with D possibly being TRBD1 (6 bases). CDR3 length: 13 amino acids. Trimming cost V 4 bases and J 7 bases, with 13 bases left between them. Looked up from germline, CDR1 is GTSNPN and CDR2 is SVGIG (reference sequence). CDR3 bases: TGTGCCTGGATGAAGGGGGTGAACGGGGAGCTGTTTTTT. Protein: CAWMKGVNGELFF.

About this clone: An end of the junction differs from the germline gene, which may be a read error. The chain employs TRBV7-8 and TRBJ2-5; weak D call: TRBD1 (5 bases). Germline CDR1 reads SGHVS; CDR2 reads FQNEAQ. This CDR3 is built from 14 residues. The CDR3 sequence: CVSRVGAQVTAQYF. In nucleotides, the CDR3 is TGTGTCAGCAGGGTTGGGGCCCAAGTGACGGCCCAGTACTTC.

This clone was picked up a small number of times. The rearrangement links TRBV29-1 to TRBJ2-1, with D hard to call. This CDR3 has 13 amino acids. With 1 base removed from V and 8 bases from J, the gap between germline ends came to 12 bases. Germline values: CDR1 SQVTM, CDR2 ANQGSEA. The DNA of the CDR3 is TGCAGCGTTGAAGGAGTCACAAACTATGAGCAGTTCTTC. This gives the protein CSVEGVTNYEQFF.

CDR3 nucleotide sequence: TGTGCCAGCAGTTACTCGGGTCTTAGCTCCTACAATGAGCAGTTCTTC. It specifies CASSYSGLSSYNEQFF. The chain carries TRBV6-5 and TRBJ2-1; D not certain. CDR3 size: 16 residues. Germline CDR1 reads MNHEY; CDR2 reads SVGAGI. The germline V and J ends were trimmed by 0 bases and 0 bases, with 9 bases remaining between them.

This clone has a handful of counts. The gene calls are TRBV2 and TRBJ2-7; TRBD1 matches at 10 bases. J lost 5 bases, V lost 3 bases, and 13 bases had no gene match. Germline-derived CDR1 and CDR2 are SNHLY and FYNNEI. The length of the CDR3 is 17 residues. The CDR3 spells CASSDGTRDRGSHEQYF. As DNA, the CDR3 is TGTGCCAGCAGTGACGGAACCCGGGACAGGGGAAGCCACGAGCAGTACTTC.